The 10 T cell receptor beta chains presented below share a single source sample, sequenced in a study of blood T cell repertoires in COVID-19. The repertoire was sequenced with immunoSEQ multiplex PCR; TCRdb's copy has only in-frame clones and lacks some. The sample yields about 150,000 clones, approximately 86% seen once. The sample was peripheral blood. Receptors were obtained from a woman aged 55-69 years with active or convalescent COVID-19.

The V and J genes are TRBV5-1 and TRBJ2-1, with D perhaps TRBD2 (6 bases). V lost 3 bases to trimming and J lost 3 bases, with 10 bases between them. The CDR3 contains 14 residues. CDR1 and CDR2 (germline): SGHRS, YFSETQ. The CDR3 here is CASSYGGNYNEQFF. DNA of the CDR3: TGCGCCAGCAGCTATGGGGGGAACTACAATGAGCAGTTCTTC.

This chain joins TRBV5-1 and TRBJ1-2; 9 bases are shared with TRBD1. Looked up from germline, CDR1 is SGHRS and CDR2 is YFSETQ. The CDR3 has 13 amino acids. The V and J ends lost 3 bases and 8 bases, in that order; junction bases with no gene match: 5. In DNA, the CDR3 is TGCGCCAGCAGCTCGGGACAGGGAAGCGGCTACACCTTC. It translates to CASSSGQGSGYTF.

The chain joins TRBV12-3 or TRBV12-4 to TRBJ1-1; the D gene is possibly TRBD1 (6 bases). The CDR3 has 13 residues. V lost 7 bases to trimming and J lost 1 base, with 10 bases between them. The CDR3 region has the DNA TGTGCCAGCAACTGGGGGCCGAACACTGAAGCTTTCTTT. It encodes CASNWGPNTEAFF.

CDR3 in amino acids: CASSEQGADGYTF. The CDR3, as DNA: TGTGCCAGCAGTGAACAGGGGGCGGATGGCTACACCTTC. The rearrangement uses TRBV6-1 and TRBJ1-2; TRBD1 matches 8 bases. V lost 2 bases to trimming and J lost 6 bases; unmatched junction nucleotides: 2. Per germline, CDR1 MNHNS and CDR2 SASEGT. This CDR3 contains 13 residues.

The chain has TRBV2 and TRBJ2-7; 7 bases agree with TRBD1. The J segment lost 3 bases and the V segment lost 5 bases, leaving 13 bases of the junction unmatched. This CDR3 comprises 16 residues. Germline CDR1 and CDR2: SNHLY and FYNNEI. CDR3: CASSPTRDSRSYEQYF. The CDR3 bases are TGTGCCAGCAGTCCAACTCGGGACAGCAGGAGCTACGAGCAGTACTTC. The full variable domain, its missing parts supplied by reference TRBV2 and TRBJ2-7, is EPEVTQTPSHQVTQMGQEVILRCVPISNHLYFYWYRQILGQKVEFLVSFYNNEISEKSEIFDDQFSVERPDGSNFTLKIRSTKLEDSAMYFCASSPTRDSRSYEQYFGPGTRLTVT.

The J gene is TRBJ1-3, the V gene TRBV3-1 (or the pseudogene TRBV3-2); 7 positions agree with TRBD1. The trim removed 4 bases at V and 0 bases at J, leaving 6 bases unmatched. The germline CDR1 and CDR2 sequences are LGHDT and YNNKEL (reference sequence). The CDR3 totals 16 residues. This chain's CDR3 is CASSPGTADSGNTIYF. The CDR3 DNA reads as TGTGCCAGCAGCCCCGGGACAGCGGACTCTGGAAACACCATATATTTT.

The chain has TRBV5-1 and TRBJ2-2; D is possibly TRBD1 (6 bases). The germline V gene encodes CDR1 SGHRS and CDR2 YFSETQ. Trimming left V 4 bases short and J 0 bases short, with 10 bases between. The length of the CDR3 is 15 residues. The CDR3 DNA reads as TGCGCCAGCAGCCCGGACAGCGCGAACACCGGGGAGCTGTTTTTT. This encodes CASSPDSANTGELFF.

The chain joins TRBV19 to TRBJ1-1; 8 nucleotides align to TRBD1. Germline V lookup: CDR1 LNHDA, CDR2 SQIVND (reference sequence). This CDR3 is built from 16 residues. The J segment lost 1 base and the V segment lost 6 bases, leaving 10 bases of the junction unmatched. As DNA, the CDR3 is TGTGCCAGTAGAAAGAATCCCGGGACAGGGAACACTGAAGCTTTCTTT. Translation: CASRKNPGTGNTEAFF.

This rearrangement joins TRBV7-2 to TRBJ2-2; D gene ambiguous. This CDR3 contains 15 residues. V was pared by 3 bases and J by 4 bases, with 12 bases between. Per the germline V gene, CDR1 is SGHTA and CDR2 is FQGNSA. The DNA of the CDR3 is TGTGCCAGCAGCTTCCGGGTAATAGCCACCGGGGAGCTGTTTTTT. Amino acid sequence: CASSFRVIATGELFF.

The chain employs TRBV5-6 and TRBJ1-5; D ambiguous. Trimming pared 0 bases from V and 4 bases from J, leaving 8 bases between. Germline V gives CDR1 SGHDT, CDR2 YYEEEE. There are 14 residues in the CDR3. The CDR3 sequence is CASSLVGLNQPQHF. DNA of the CDR3: TGTGCCAGCAGCTTGGTTGGGCTGAATCAGCCCCAGCATTTT.